This record concerns one T cell receptor (beta chain) sequence. Trimming took 8 bases from V and 4 from J, leaving 9 bases between them. Germline lookup yields CDR1 MNHNS and CDR2 SASEGT. The CDR3 is 12 residues long. The data are from a study of OX40 agonist ivuxolimab in advanced cancers. Only in-frame clones appear in the TCRdb table, and some are missing; sequencing was by immunoSEQ multiplex PCR. The sample holds 30,000 to 35,000 clones, 85% to 95% seen once. The receptor was isolated from an adult with an advanced solid tumor such as melanoma, head and neck, liver or kidney cancer. The chain combines TRBV6-1 with TRBJ1-5; D may be TRBD1 (5 bases). The sample consisted of CD4+ or CD8+ T cells sorted from blood, taken in a trial of the OX40 agonist ivuxolimab. CDR3 sequence (DNA): TGTGCCAGCGCTGACAGAAATCAGCCCCAGCATTTT. Translation: CASADRNQPQHF.